A selection of T cell receptor beta chains follows, all from one sample in a study of CD8+ T cells in alopecia areata. The repertoire was sequenced with immunoSEQ multiplex PCR; TCRdb's copy has only in-frame clones and lacks some. This table has 98,000 or so clones, 55% to 60% appearing once. The sequenced sample consisted of NKG2D-low CD8+ T cells sorted from blood. Receptor source: a human donor with alopecia areata. The CDR3 runs from the conserved cysteine through the conserved F or W. D genes are given only for firm matches. The listing skips clone size in some rows; elsewhere it reads once, few, many or a size class.

size: few; V: TRBV9; J: TRBJ2-7; D: TRBD1; CDR3: CASSLGQGAYEQYF; DNA: TGTGCCAGCAGCTTAGGACAGGGGGCGTACGAGCAGTACTTC
size: -; V: TRBV2; J: TRBJ2-3; D: TRBD2; CDR3: CASSEAGGSGKDTQYF; DNA: TGTGCCAGCAGTGAAGCGGGCGGGAGTGGTAAAGATACGCAGTATTTT
size: -; V: TRBV27; J: TRBJ1-1; D: TRBD1; CDR3: CASSPYGTGGTEAFF; DNA: TGTGCCAGCAGTCCGTACGGGACAGGGGGAACTGAAGCTTTCTTT
size: -; V: TRBV27; J: TRBJ2-1; D: -; CDR3: CASSSRGSTNEQFF; DNA: TGTGCCAGCAGTTCCCGTGGGTCTACCAATGAGCAGTTCTTC
size: few; V: TRBV30; J: TRBJ2-7; D: -; CDR3: CAGRGYHEQYF; DNA: TGTGCCGGCAGGGGTTATCACGAGCAGTACTTC
size: few; V: TRBV4-1; J: TRBJ2-5; D: TRBD1; CDR3: CASSQTGGMGETQYF; DNA: TGCGCCAGCAGCCAAACAGGGGGCATGGGAGAGACCCAGTACTTC
size: once; V: TRBV27; J: TRBJ2-7; D: TRBD1; CDR3: CASSPLNRGGPYEQYF; DNA: TGTGCCAGCAGTCCGCTGAACAGGGGTGGGCCATACGAGCAGTACTTC
size: -; V: TRBV7-9; J: TRBJ2-1; D: -; CDR3: CASSQSLGREQFF; DNA: TGTGCCAGCAGTCAGTCCTTAGGTCGGGAGCAGTTCTTC
size: -; V: TRBV6-1; J: TRBJ2-1; D: -; CDR3: CASTTGNEQFF; DNA: TGTGCCAGCACCACCGGGAATGAGCAGTTCTTC
size: -; V: TRBV27; J: TRBJ1-1; D: -; CDR3: CASGPVRLLRSTEAFF; DNA: TGTGCCAGCGGGCCCGTCCGCCTGCTTAGGAGCACTGAAGCTTTCTTT
size: -; V: TRBV6-1; J: TRBJ1-1; D: -; CDR3: CASSEASADEAFF; DNA: TGTGCCAGCAGTGAAGCTTCCGCAGATGAAGCTTTCTTT
size: few; V: TRBV7-9; J: TRBJ2-1; D: TRBD1; CDR3: CASSPGTGTYNEQFF; DNA: TGTGCCAGCAGCCCCGGGACAGGGACCTACAATGAGCAGTTCTTC
size: -; V: TRBV5-1; J: TRBJ2-7; D: TRBD1; CDR3: CASQGAGFEQYF; DNA: TGCGCCAGCCAGGGGGCTGGTTTCGAGCAGTACTTC
size: -; V: TRBV19; J: TRBJ2-7; D: TRBD1; CDR3: CASSNPGQGLYEQYF; DNA: TGTGCCAGTAGTAACCCGGGACAGGGCCTATACGAGCAGTACTTC
size: -; V: TRBV29-1; J: TRBJ2-1; D: -; CDR3: CSVQGSFSYNEQFF; DNA: TGCAGCGTTCAAGGGAGTTTCTCCTACAATGAGCAGTTCTTC
size: few; V: TRBV6-1; J: TRBJ2-7; D: TRBD1; CDR3: CASSRQGVTGDEQYF; DNA: TGTGCCAGCAGTAGACAAGGAGTGACAGGGGACGAGCAGTACTTC
size: -; V: TRBV11-2; J: TRBJ2-1; D: -; CDR3: CASSLNSGVHNEQFF; DNA: TGTGCCAGCAGCTTAAACTCGGGGGTACACAATGAGCAGTTCTTC
size: -; V: TRBV27; J: TRBJ1-1; D: -; CDR3: CASSWGGNTEAFF; DNA: TGTGCCAGCAGTTGGGGGGGGAACACTGAAGCTTTCTTT
size: few; V: TRBV7-6; J: TRBJ1-2; D: -; CDR3: CASSLRPLVTGDTNYGYTF; DNA: TGTGCCAGCAGCCTACGGCCTCTAGTGACGGGGGACACTAACTATGGCTACACCTTC
size: -; V: TRBV9; J: TRBJ2-1; D: -; CDR3: CASGSFYNEQFF; DNA: TGTGCCAGCGGGTCCTTCTACAATGAGCAGTTCTTC